The 30 T cell receptor beta chains below all came from one sample that was sequenced in a study of T-cell reconstitution after alpha-beta-depleted transplantation in children. Preparation of the TCRbeta library was carried out with unique molecular identifiers. MiXCR was run by TCRdb on the PCR reads, yielding one entry per CDR3 protein. The sample shows about 78,000 distinct CDR3 sequences, around 14% of them seen only once. The sample in question was PBMCs, mostly from graft donor cells, obtained 180 days after TCRalphabeta/CD19-depleted stem cell transplant. The receptor source for this set is a male patient between 2 and 10 years old who had a stem cell transplant for acute lymphoblastic leukemia, so the T cells may come from the graft donor.

This clonotype was seen only a few times. V usage is TRBV4-2 and J usage is TRBJ2-3, with 8 bases lining up with TRBD2. There are 16 residues in the CDR3. V dropped 1 base and J dropped 3; count of bases not matched to a gene: 6. The germline gives CDR1 LGHNA, CDR2 YNFKEQ. CDR3 in amino acids: CASSQGGLGSTDTQYF. The CDR3 nucleotides read TGTGCCAGCAGCCAAGGGGGACTAGGTTCGACAGATACGCAGTATTTT.

This clonotype was picked up a small number of times. The V gene is TRBV20-1, the J gene TRBJ2-5; TRBD1 agrees at 8 bases. J gave up 2 bases and V 3 bases, and 5 bases lay outside the gene matches. The CDR3 spans 14 residues. CDR1 is DFQATT and CDR2 is SNEGSKA in the germline V gene (reference sequence). As DNA, the CDR3 is TGCAGTGCTAGTTGGAACAGGGGGCAAGAGACCCAGTACTTC. Protein: CSASWNRGQETQYF.

This chain connects TRBV20-1 to TRBJ2-7; D gene ambiguous. There are 14 residues in the CDR3. V was cut by 6 bases and J by 2 bases, with 17 bases left in between. Germline CDR1 reads DFQATT; CDR2 reads SNEGSKA (reference sequence). The CDR3 is CSATVGYRAYEQYF. The CDR3 region has the DNA TGCAGTGCAACTGTAGGGTATAGAGCCTACGAGCAGTACTTC.

This clonotype occurred a few times. V usage is TRBV7-2 and J usage is TRBJ2-4, with D hard to call. Germline values: CDR1 SGHTA, CDR2 FQGNSA. V was trimmed by 5 bases and J by 0 bases, leaving 11 bases between them. The length of the CDR3 is 15 residues. The CDR3, as DNA: TGTGCCAGCAGCGCTAGTCAGATAGCCAAAAACATTCAGTACTTC. Encoded protein: CASSASQIAKNIQYF. Variable domain in full (rest from reference TRBV7-2 and TRBJ2-4): GAGVSQSPSNKVTEKGKDVELRCDPISGHTALYWYRQSLGQGLEFLIYFQGNSAPDKSGLPSDRFSAERTGGSVSTLTIQRTQQEDSAVYLCASSASQIAKNIQYFGAGTRLSVL.

This clonotype showed up just a few times. V is TRBV20-1 and J is TRBJ2-3; D remains ambiguous. Trimming took 3 bases from V and 3 from J, leaving 7 bases between them. Germline-derived CDR1 and CDR2 are DFQATT and SNEGSKA (reference sequence). This CDR3 contains 12 residues. The CDR3 DNA sequence: TGCAGTGCTAGGGGTTCGACAGATACGCAGTATTTT. Translated, it gives CSARGSTDTQYF.

Only a few counts were recorded for this clonotype. The rearrangement links TRBV5-1 to TRBJ2-1; D may match TRBD1 or TRBD2 (5 bases each). The V and J ends lost 2 bases and 2 bases respectively, with 11 bases between them. Per the germline V gene, CDR1 is SGHRS and CDR2 is YFSETQ. The CDR3 consists of 15 residues. The CDR3: CASSLPPGPYNEQFF. CDR3 nucleotides: TGCGCCAGCAGCTTACCCCCGGGACCCTACAATGAGCAGTTCTTC.

This clonotype was seen more than once but under ten times. The chain recombines TRBV6-2 or TRBV6-3 with TRBJ1-5, with 8 bases identical to TRBD1. The CDR3 is 14 residues long. The V gene end was trimmed by 10 bases and the J gene end by 2 bases; junction bases not matched to a gene: 7. Germline loops: CDR1 MNHEY, CDR2 SVGEGT. The CDR3 reads CAIRDRGGNQPQHF. In nucleotides, the CDR3 is TGTGCCATTCGTGACAGGGGAGGCAATCAGCCCCAGCATTTT.

In the case of this clonotype: One junction end disagrees with the germline gene, perhaps due to a read error. V is TRBV20-1 and J is TRBJ1-4; 7 nucleotides agree with TRBD1. Germline V gene lookup returns CDR1 DFQATT and CDR2 SNEGSKA (reference sequence). The CDR3 is 16 residues long. DNA for the CDR3: TGCTGTGCTACGAGGGGGCGACGAGCAACTAATGAAAAACTGTTTTTT. This sequence encodes CCATRGRRATNEKLFF.

The V call is TRBV6-5, the J call TRBJ2-7; 12 bases fit TRBD1. This CDR3 has 15 amino acids. With V trimmed by 0 bases and J by 7 bases, 4 bases remained unmatched. CDR1 and CDR2 from the germline V gene are MNHEY and SVGAGI. In nucleotides, the CDR3 is TGTGCCAGCAGTTACTCCCGGGACAGGGGGCGGGAGCAGTACTTC. It codes for CASSYSRDRGREQYF.

This chain links TRBV5-1 with TRBJ2-4; D uncertain. The CDR3 sequence is 14 residues long. Germline V gene data show CDR1 as SGHRS and CDR2 as YFSETQ. Deletions cut 2 bases from V and 2 bases from J, with 8 bases between. The CDR3 here is CASSFSVSKNIQYF. Here the CDR3 DNA reads TGCGCCAGCAGCTTCTCGGTTTCCAAAAACATTCAGTACTTC.

The sample holds a few counts of this clonotype. The CDR3 DNA reads TGTGCCAGCAGCTTATCAGGGGGCTCCGGGGAGCTGTTTTTT. Amino acids: CASSLSGGSGELFF. The rearrangement joins TRBV7-9 to TRBJ2-2; 8 bases are a match to TRBD1. The CDR3 is 14 residues long. Trimming cost V 2 bases and J 6 bases; bases outside gene matches: 2. Germline lookup yields CDR1 SEHNR and CDR2 FQNEAQ (reference sequence).

As concerns this clonotype: This may come from a read error, since a much larger clone is one base off. This sequence joins TRBV20-1 and TRBJ1-5, with D maybe TRBD1 (6 bases). CDR3 length: 18 amino acids. Germline CDR1 and CDR2: DFQATT and SNEGSKA (reference sequence). Here the CDR3 reads CSAGDTGRASYSKQPQHF. In DNA form, the CDR3 reads TGCAGTGCTGGGGATACAGGGAGGGCCAGCTATAGCAAACAGCCCCAGCATTTT.

This clonotype was counted ten times or more. J is TRBJ2-2 and V is TRBV11-2; 8 bases are shared with TRBD1. The CDR3 runs 15 residues. V was pared by 4 bases and J by 7 bases, with 8 bases of the junction left unmatched. Germline assignment: CDR1 SGHAT and CDR2 FQNNGV. CDR3 protein: CASSYTGGYGGELFF. CDR3 coding DNA: TGTGCCAGCAGCTATACAGGGGGATATGGCGGGGAGCTGTTTTTT.

The chain couples TRBV6-1 to TRBJ2-4, with D possibly called TRBD1 or TRBD2 (5 bases each). This CDR3 has 15 amino acids. Trimming took 6 bases from V and 3 from J, leaving 15 bases between them. Germline V gene data show CDR1 as MNHNS and CDR2 as SASEGT. In DNA form, the CDR3 reads TGTGCCAGCAGGGGGGTGTCGGTAGGCAAAAACATTCAGTACTTC. Translated: CASRGVSVGKNIQYF.

V usage is TRBV27 and J usage is TRBJ1-5, with TRBD1 matching over 7 bases. The CDR3 runs 14 residues. Looked up from germline, CDR1 is MNHEY and CDR2 is SMNVEV (reference sequence). Unmatched junction bases numbered 5, after V lost 3 bases and J lost 6 bases. The DNA of the CDR3 is TGTGCCAGCAGTTTGGGGACAGCGGGTCAGCCCCAGCATTTT. This sequence encodes CASSLGTAGQPQHF.

V usage is TRBV20-1 and J usage is TRBJ2-4; TRBD2 agrees at 7 bases. J was trimmed by 3 bases and V by 2 bases; bases with no gene match: 7. Germline CDR1 and CDR2: DFQATT and SNEGSKA (reference sequence). The CDR3 loop spans 15 amino acids. In DNA form, the CDR3 reads TGCAGTGCTAGACAGGGAGGGAGTTACAAAAACATTCAGTACTTC. Its translation: CSARQGGSYKNIQYF.

There are a few counts of this clonotype. This chain uses TRBV7-6 with TRBJ1-4; TRBD1 might be the D (5 bases). The CDR3 has 17 amino acids. The germline V gene encodes CDR1 SGHVS and CDR2 FNYEAQ. V lost 4 bases and J 2 bases, leaving 17 bases between the germline ends. CDR3 loop: CASSSGDDPRTNEKLFF. The CDR3 region has the DNA TGTGCCAGCAGCTCGGGGGACGACCCGCGGACTAATGAAAAACTGTTTTTT.

V is TRBV20-1 and J is TRBJ1-1, with 9 bases matching TRBD1. Germline V gene lookup returns CDR1 DFQATT and CDR2 SNEGSKA (reference sequence). With 5 bases clipped from V and 5 bases from J, the junction kept 9 bases outside the gene matches. The CDR3 runs 14 residues. CDR3 in DNA: TGCAGTGCTGCTCGTACAGGGGGCATAACTGAAGCTTTCTTT. Amino acids: CSAARTGGITEAFF.

The chain couples TRBV12-3 or TRBV12-4 to TRBJ2-3; D might be TRBD1 (6 bases). The CDR3 consists of 15 residues. Trimming took 6 bases from V and 0 from J, leaving 13 bases between them. CDR3 nucleotide sequence: TGTGCCAGCAGACCGGGACAAAGTAGCACAGATACGCAGTATTTT. It is translated as CASRPGQSSTDTQYF.

This clonotype has just a few counts. Here the CDR3 DNA reads TGTGCCAGCAGCCGAGGACGGATTCTATCTACGACGCATTACTTC. It encodes CASSRGRILSTTHYF. The rearrangement uses TRBV5-6 and TRBJ2-7; unclear D gene. This CDR3 spans 15 amino acids. The germline CDR1 and CDR2 sequences are SGHDT and YYEEEE. V shed 4 bases and J shed 13 bases, with 27 bases lying between them.

Only a few counts were recorded for this clonotype. The V gene is TRBV20-1, the J gene TRBJ2-6, with unresolved D. Trimming removed 3 bases at V and 0 bases at J, with 6 bases between. Germline V gives CDR1 DFQATT, CDR2 SNEGSKA (reference sequence). The CDR3 contains 14 residues. Here the CDR3 reads CSASGISGANVLTF. The CDR3, as DNA: TGCAGTGCTAGTGGGATCTCTGGGGCCAACGTCCTGACTTTC.

CDR3: CASFSGPSSADTQYF. The CDR3, as DNA: TGTGCCAGTTTCTCCGGGCCCTCTAGCGCAGATACGCAGTATTTT. This sequence joins TRBV12-3 or TRBV12-4 and TRBJ2-3; tentatively, D is TRBD2 (6 bases). The CDR3 loop spans 15 amino acids. Trimming removed 9 bases from V and 4 bases from J, with 20 bases in between.

The chain employs TRBV4-1 and TRBJ2-7; D may be TRBD1 (6 bases). V lost 4 bases to trimming and J lost 0 bases, with 7 bases between them. CDR3 size: 13 residues. Per germline, CDR1 MGHRA and CDR2 YSYEKL. The CDR3 nucleotides read TGCGCCAGCAGCCGGACAGTCTCCTACGAGCAGTACTTC. Translation gives CASSRTVSYEQYF.

This clonotype was picked up many times. The gene calls are TRBV10-3 and TRBJ1-2; D not resolved. The CDR3 is 16 amino acids. The ends were cut back, 2 bases at V and 3 bases at J, with 16 bases in the middle. The germline V gene has CDR1 ENHRY and CDR2 SYGVKD. In nucleotides, the CDR3 is TGTGCCATCAGTGAGAGCCAGGCCCCTACGTACTATGGCTACACCTTC. Protein product: CAISESQAPTYYGYTF.

This clonotype has only a few counts. The chain has TRBV7-8 and TRBJ2-7, with TRBD2 as a possible D gene (6 bases). Trimming removed 2 bases at V and 2 bases at J, with 19 bases between. Germline assignment: CDR1 SGHVS and CDR2 FQNEAQ. The CDR3 spans 17 residues. The CDR3: CASSLLGGVDSTYEQYF. In DNA, the CDR3 is TGTGCCAGCAGCTTATTGGGGGGTGTCGATTCTACCTACGAGCAGTACTTC.

The chain employs TRBV10-2 and TRBJ2-5; weak D call: TRBD1 (5 bases). The CDR3 is 14 residues long. V lost 3 bases and J 2 bases, leaving 10 bases between the germline ends. The germline V gene has CDR1 WSHSY and CDR2 SAAADI. The CDR3 bases are TGCGCCAGCAGTGACCGACAGTTACAAGAGACCCAGTACTTC. Translated: CASSDRQLQETQYF.

This clonotype appeared a few times. The V and J genes are TRBV7-9 and TRBJ2-7; no clear D. This CDR3 is 12 amino acids long. Germline CDR1 reads SEHNR; CDR2 reads FQNEAQ (reference sequence). The V and J ends lost 0 bases and 6 bases respectively, with 6 bases between them. This chain's CDR3 is CASSLAGGEQYF. DNA for the CDR3: TGTGCCAGCAGCTTAGCAGGTGGCGAGCAGTACTTC.

Notes on this clonotype: One junction end does not reproduce the germline sequence, and a read error may be involved. The chain couples TRBV20-1 to TRBJ1-2, with 9 bases identical to TRBD1. This CDR3 comprises 14 residues. CDR1 DFQATT and CDR2 SNEGSKA come from the germline V gene (reference sequence). CDR3 protein: CRASWDRVYYGYTF. CDR3 nucleotide sequence: TGCCGTGCTAGCTGGGACAGGGTTTACTATGGCTACACCTTC.

The J gene is TRBJ1-5, the V gene TRBV5-1; 7 nucleotides align to TRBD1. Looked up from germline, CDR1 is SGHRS and CDR2 is YFSETQ. The CDR3 is 16 residues long. With V trimmed by 0 bases and J by 3 bases, 6 bases remained unmatched. The CDR3 DNA is TGCGCCAGCAGCTTGGCCCCGACAGGGACCAATCAGCCCCAGCATTTT. It translates to CASSLAPTGTNQPQHF.

This clonotype was found many times. CDR3 coding DNA: TGTGCCAGCTCATCTAACTACGGGACAGCCTCTGGAAACACCATATATTTT. This sequence encodes CASSSNYGTASGNTIYF. The rearrangement joins TRBV18 to TRBJ1-3; 7 positions match TRBD1. This CDR3 spans 17 amino acids. Trimming cost V 5 bases and J 0 bases; bases outside gene matches: 10. CDR1 KGHSH and CDR2 LQKENI come from the germline V gene.